A single sample gave rise to the 25 T cell receptor beta chains below, sequenced in a study of blood T cell repertoires in COVID-19. Only in-frame clones appear in the TCRdb table, and some are missing; sequencing was by immunoSEQ multiplex PCR. The table lists roughly 200,000 clones, about 80% of them singletons, with about 9% in the top ten. The sample comprised peripheral blood. The receptors were sampled from a woman between 50 and 59 years old with active or convalescent COVID-19.

The J gene is TRBJ2-7, the V gene TRBV5-4; D possibly corresponds to TRBD1 (6 bases). V was trimmed by 0 bases and J by 1 base, leaving 8 bases between them. The CDR3 spans 14 residues. CDR1 SGHNT and CDR2 YYREEE come from the germline V gene (reference sequence). CDR3: CASSLDQGSYEQYF. The CDR3 DNA sequence: TGTGCCAGCAGCTTGGATCAGGGGTCCTACGAGCAGTACTTC.

The V gene is TRBV6-5, the J gene TRBJ1-1, with unresolved D. V lost 0 bases to trimming and J lost 4 bases, with 9 bases between them. CDR1 is MNHEY and CDR2 is SVGAGI in the germline V gene. This CDR3 is built from 14 residues. DNA for the CDR3: TGTGCCAGCAGTTACTCGTACGGACTCACTGAAGCTTTCTTT. It encodes CASSYSYGLTEAFF.

This chain uses TRBV5-1 with TRBJ1-1; TRBD1 might be the D (6 bases). CDR1 SGHRS and CDR2 YFSETQ come from the germline V gene. This CDR3 region has 16 residues. V was shortened by 0 bases and J by 1 base, with 13 bases between the two germline ends. The CDR3 spells CASSLAQGIGNTEAFF. DNA of the CDR3: TGCGCCAGCAGCTTGGCGCAGGGGATAGGGAACACTGAAGCTTTCTTT.

This sequence joins TRBV5-1 and TRBJ2-1; 8 nucleotides line up with TRBD1. V dropped 4 bases and J dropped 4; count of bases not matched to a gene: 4. The germline V gene encodes CDR1 SGHRS and CDR2 YFSETQ. This CDR3 region has 14 residues. The CDR3 protein is CASSGQGNYNEQFF. The CDR3 nucleotides read TGCGCCAGCAGCGGACAGGGCAATTACAATGAGCAGTTCTTC.

The V gene is TRBV11-3, the J gene TRBJ2-7; TRBD1 agrees at 7 bases. The CDR3 length is 16 residues. Germline V gene sequence: CDR1 SGHNT, CDR2 YENEEA. Losses at the gene ends were 5 bases for V and 3 bases for J; bases not matched to a gene: 13. CDR3 bases: TGTGCCAGCAGCGATAGGTACACAGGGGCCTACTACGAGCAGTACTTC. Translation: CASSDRYTGAYYEQYF.

The genes are TRBV4-2 and TRBJ1-5, with D perhaps TRBD1 (6 bases). V lost 5 bases and J 4 bases, leaving 18 bases between the germline ends. The CDR3 covers 16 residues. Germline V gene data show CDR1 as LGHNA and CDR2 as YNFKEQ. CDR3 amino acids: CASSAAQGNTNQPQHF. The CDR3 nucleotides read TGTGCCAGCAGCGCGGCCCAGGGGAATACTAATCAGCCCCAGCATTTT.

The chain joins TRBV5-3 to TRBJ1-5; weak D call: TRBD1 (6 bases). TRBV5-3 is flagged as an ORF with uncertain function. Trimming cost V 4 bases and J 3 bases, with 14 bases left between them. This CDR3 has 15 residues. In DNA form, the CDR3 reads TGTGCCAGAAGCCTGGACAGTTTCTTCAATCAGCCCCAGCATTTT. It is translated as CARSLDSFFNQPQHF.

This clone has only a few counts. The rearrangement uses TRBV5-5 and TRBJ1-2; no clear D. V dropped 5 bases and J dropped 2 bases, with 10 bases sitting between them. CDR1 and CDR2 from the germline V gene are SGHKS and YYEKEE (reference sequence). CDR3 length equals 13 residues. CDR3 sequence reads: CASSYDGNYGYTF. For the CDR3, the DNA is TGTGCCAGCAGTTACGACGGGAACTATGGCTACACCTTC. Looking up the rest from reference TRBV5-5 and TRBJ1-2 gives the full variable domain: DAGVTQSPTHLIKTRGQQVTLRCSPISGHKSVSWYQQVLGQGPQFIFQYYEKEERGRGNFPDRFSARQFPNYSSELNVNALLLGDSALYLCASSYDGNYGYTFGSGTRLTVV.

The chain employs TRBV7-2 and TRBJ2-1; 13 positions match TRBD2. V trimming: 4 bases; J trimming: 4 bases; junction bases outside the gene matches: 4. The length of the CDR3 is 16 residues. In germline, CDR1 is SGHTA, CDR2 FQGNSA. CDR3: CASSSRLAGGYNEQFF. CDR3 in DNA: TGTGCCAGCAGCTCCAGACTAGCGGGGGGTTACAATGAGCAGTTCTTC.

V and J are TRBV2 and TRBJ2-7, with D hard to call. Trimming left V 6 bases short and J 2 bases short, with 5 bases between. The CDR3 consists of 11 residues. Germline V CDR1 and CDR2: SNHLY, FYNNEI. The chain's CDR3 is CASRAAYEQYF. The CDR3 DNA is TGTGCCAGCAGAGCCGCCTACGAGCAGTACTTC.

V gene TRBV19 combines with J gene TRBJ2-2; TRBD2 agrees at 9 bases. J was trimmed by 8 bases and V by 2 bases; bases with no gene match: 12. Germline V gene data show CDR1 as LNHDA and CDR2 as SQIVND (reference sequence). The length of the CDR3 is 17 residues. Written as DNA, the CDR3 is TGTGCCAGTAGTATAACGGCGGCGGGAGGGCCGGATGGGGAGCTGTTTTTT. Residues: CASSITAAGGPDGELFF.

In this sample, this clone turned up once. The V and J genes are TRBV19 and TRBJ2-4; no firm D call. The CDR3 length is 14 residues. The V gene's germline CDR1 is LNHDA and CDR2 SQIVND (reference sequence). Trimming pared 6 bases from V and 1 base from J, leaving 10 bases between. CDR3 residues: CASSPPEAKNIQYF. In DNA form, the CDR3 reads TGTGCCAGTAGCCCCCCCGAGGCCAAAAACATTCAGTACTTC.

This chain connects TRBV28 to TRBJ1-5; D is perhaps TRBD1 (5 bases). CDR3 length: 15 amino acids. V dropped 3 bases and J dropped 0 bases, with 9 bases sitting between them. The V gene's germline CDR1 is MDHEN and CDR2 SYDVKM. CDR3 residues: CASSFGGGSNQPQHF. The CDR3 DNA reads as TGTGCCAGCAGTTTTGGGGGAGGTAGCAATCAGCCCCAGCATTTT. The full variable domain, in which reference TRBV28 and TRBJ1-5 provide the parts outside the CDR3, is DVKVTQSSRYLVKRTGEKVFLECVQDMDHENMFWYRQDPGLGLRLIYFSYDVKMKEKGDIPEGYSVSREKKERFSLILESASTNQTSMYLCASSFGGGSNQPQHFGDGTRLSIL.

Comments on this clone: A far larger clone is one base from this, pointing to a likely read error. This chain connects TRBV12-5 to TRBJ1-2, with D perhaps TRBD1 (5 bases). V dropped 0 bases and J dropped 2 bases, with 7 bases sitting between them. CDR1 and CDR2 from the germline V gene are LGHNT and FRNRAP. The CDR3 loop spans 14 amino acids. This chain's CDR3 is CASGLVGGNYGYTF. In nucleotides, the CDR3 is TGTGCTAGTGGTTTGGTTGGGGGGAACTATGGCTACACCTTC.

V usage is TRBV19 and J usage is TRBJ2-7; TRBD1 matches 7 bases. J lost 1 base, V lost 6 bases, and 15 bases had no gene match. The CDR3 is made up of 17 amino acids. CDR1 and CDR2 (germline): LNHDA, SQIVND (reference sequence). The CDR3 spells CASSYGTGTEFSYEQYF. The CDR3 nucleotides read TGTGCCAGTAGCTATGGAACCGGGACAGAGTTTTCCTACGAGCAGTACTTC. Full variable domain (outside the CDR3, taken from reference TRBV19 and TRBJ2-7): DGGITQSPKYLFRKEGQNVTLSCEQNLNHDAMYWYRQDPGQGLRLIYYSQIVNDFQKGDIAEGYSVSREKKESFPLTVTSAQKNPTAFYLCASSYGTGTEFSYEQYFGPGTRLTVT.

The V and J genes are TRBV7-3 and TRBJ1-1; D gene uncertain. The germline V gene has CDR1 SGHTA and CDR2 FQGTGA. The germline V and J ends were trimmed by 5 bases and 1 base, with 8 bases remaining between them. The CDR3 is 13 residues long. CDR3 nucleotide sequence: TGTGCCAGCAGCCGCGACAAGAACACTGAAGCTTTCTTT. Translating gives CASSRDKNTEAFF.

This clone was seen ten or more times. Additional DNA sequences in this sample encode the identical CDR3. The chain employs TRBV19 and TRBJ2-5, with a possible D match to TRBD2 (6 bases). The CDR3 consists of 15 residues. CDR1 LNHDA and CDR2 SQIVND come from the germline V gene (reference sequence). V was shortened by 1 base and J by 2 bases, with 11 bases between the two germline ends. This CDR3 is CASSIGGTEQETQYF. In nucleotides, the CDR3 is TGTGCCAGTAGTATAGGGGGGACTGAGCAAGAGACCCAGTACTTC.

V is TRBV19 and J is TRBJ1-5, with 10 bases fitting TRBD1. Trimming removed 4 bases from V and 6 bases from J; junction bases left unmatched: 6. Germline loops: CDR1 LNHDA, CDR2 SQIVND (reference sequence). The CDR3 loop spans 15 amino acids. The CDR3 coding sequence is TGTGCCAGTAGTACCGGGACAGGGGTTTTTCAGCCCCAGCATTTT. This gives the protein CASSTGTGVFQPQHF.

The chain has TRBV13 and TRBJ2-1; 8 bases line up with TRBD2. After removal of 2 bases from V and 6 bases from J, the junction contained 9 bases not matched to a gene. The CDR3 covers 16 residues. Germline V CDR1 and CDR2: PRHDT, FYEKMQ (reference sequence). The CDR3 nucleotides are TGTGCCAGCAGCTTATATGTTAGCGGGGTACCCAATGAGCAGTTCTTC. Encoded protein: CASSLYVSGVPNEQFF.

The rearrangement links TRBV3-1 (or the pseudogene TRBV3-2) to TRBJ2-1, with 7 bases aligning to TRBD2. Trimming removed 4 bases from V and 4 bases from J; junction bases left unmatched: 10. CDR1 is LGHDT, CDR2 YNNKEL, per germline (reference sequence). The CDR3 has 16 residues. The CDR3 nucleotides read TGTGCCAGCAGCCGAACGAGGCTAGCGGATTACAATGAGCAGTTCTTC. Protein product: CASSRTRLADYNEQFF.

This clone has more than one count but fewer than ten. The rearrangement uses TRBV20-1 and TRBJ2-5, with D perhaps TRBD1 (6 bases). The germline V gene encodes CDR1 DFQATT and CDR2 SNEGSKA (reference sequence). V lost 6 bases and J 4 bases, leaving 9 bases between the germline ends. The CDR3 length is 11 residues. This chain's CDR3 is CSATDRETQYF. CDR3 sequence (DNA): TGCAGTGCGACGGACAGAGAGACCCAGTACTTC.

At least ten counts were recorded for this clone. This rearrangement joins TRBV6-6 to TRBJ2-7; 14 bases are a match to TRBD2. The CDR3 has 16 amino acids. Germline-derived CDR1 and CDR2 are MNHNY and SVGAGI (reference sequence). V shed 0 bases, J shed 8 bases, and the junction held 6 bases outside the gene matches. The CDR3 here is CASSYSAGTSGSQQYF. The CDR3 DNA sequence: TGTGCCAGCAGTTACTCGGCCGGGACTAGCGGGAGTCAGCAGTACTTC.

The chain recombines TRBV19 with TRBJ1-1, with 7 positions matching TRBD1. The J segment lost 0 bases and the V segment lost 6 bases, leaving 7 bases of the junction unmatched. The germline gives CDR1 LNHDA, CDR2 SQIVND (reference sequence). The CDR3 loop spans 15 amino acids. CDR3 in amino acids: CASRGPGQLNTEAFF. The DNA for the CDR3 is TGTGCCAGTAGGGGACCGGGACAGCTGAACACTGAAGCTTTCTTT.

This clone was picked up a small number of times. The chain combines TRBV13 with TRBJ2-1, with 8 bases lining up with TRBD2. The CDR3 contains 15 residues. The J segment lost 5 bases and the V segment lost 3 bases, leaving 6 bases of the junction unmatched. From germline, CDR1 is PRHDT and CDR2 FYEKMQ (reference sequence). This CDR3 is CASSFAGRVNNEQFF. In nucleotides, the CDR3 is TGTGCCAGCAGCTTTGCCGGGAGGGTTAACAATGAGCAGTTCTTC.

CDR3 protein: CASSLGLTPRKASPLHF. DNA of the CDR3: TGTGCCAGCAGTTTAGGGTTGACACCTCGGAAGGCTTCACCCCTCCACTTT. The rearrangement uses TRBV27 and TRBJ1-6; no firm D call. CDR1 MNHEY and CDR2 SMNVEV come from the germline V gene (reference sequence). Trimming shortened V by 2 bases and J by 9 bases, and 20 bases separated the two germline ends. There are 17 residues in the CDR3.